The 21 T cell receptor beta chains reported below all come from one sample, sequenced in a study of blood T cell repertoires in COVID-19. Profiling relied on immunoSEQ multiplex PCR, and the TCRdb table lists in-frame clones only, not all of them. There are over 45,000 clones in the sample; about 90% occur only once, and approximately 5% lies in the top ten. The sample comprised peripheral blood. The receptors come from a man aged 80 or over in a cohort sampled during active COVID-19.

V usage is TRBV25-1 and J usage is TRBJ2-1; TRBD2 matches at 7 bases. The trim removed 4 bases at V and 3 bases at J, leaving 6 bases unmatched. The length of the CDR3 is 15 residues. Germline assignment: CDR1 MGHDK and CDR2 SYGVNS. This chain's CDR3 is CASSGAGGFYNEQFF. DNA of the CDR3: TGTGCCAGCAGTGGGGCCGGGGGGTTCTACAATGAGCAGTTCTTC. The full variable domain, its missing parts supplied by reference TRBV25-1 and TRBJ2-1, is EADIYQTPRYLVIGTGKKITLECSQTMGHDKMYWYQQDPGMELHLIHYSYGVNSTEKGDLSSESTVSRIRTEHFPLTLESARPSHTSQYLCASSGAGGFYNEQFFGPGTRLTVL.

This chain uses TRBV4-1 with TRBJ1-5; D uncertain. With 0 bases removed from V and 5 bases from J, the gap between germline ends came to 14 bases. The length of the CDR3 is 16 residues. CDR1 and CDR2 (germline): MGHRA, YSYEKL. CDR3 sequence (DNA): TGCGCCAGCAGCCAAGATGGAGGGCAGACCCATCAGCCCCAGCATTTT. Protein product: CASSQDGGQTHQPQHF.

CDR3 coding DNA: TGTGCCAGCAGCTTAGGGGCGCGGGGGGGTTCAGATACGCAGTATTTT. Its translation: CASSLGARGGSDTQYF. This sequence joins TRBV7-2 and TRBJ2-3; 9 bases are shared with TRBD2. Per germline, CDR1 SGHTA and CDR2 FQGNSA. The CDR3 has 16 residues. V was pared by 1 base and J by 4 bases, with 6 bases of the junction left unmatched.

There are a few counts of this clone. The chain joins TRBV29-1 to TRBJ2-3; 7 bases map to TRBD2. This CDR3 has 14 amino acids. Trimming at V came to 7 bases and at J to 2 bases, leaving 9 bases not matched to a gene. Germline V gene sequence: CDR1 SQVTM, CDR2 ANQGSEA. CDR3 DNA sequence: TGCAGCGGGACCTTCGGGGGGACCACAGATACGCAGTATTTT. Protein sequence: CSGTFGGTTDTQYF.

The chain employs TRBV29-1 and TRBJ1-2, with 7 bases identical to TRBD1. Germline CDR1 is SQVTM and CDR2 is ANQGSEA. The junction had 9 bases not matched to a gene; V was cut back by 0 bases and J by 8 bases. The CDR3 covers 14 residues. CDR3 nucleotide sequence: TGCAGCGTTGAAGATGGGCAGGGGGTCTGGGGCTACACCTTC. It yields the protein CSVEDGQGVWGYTF.

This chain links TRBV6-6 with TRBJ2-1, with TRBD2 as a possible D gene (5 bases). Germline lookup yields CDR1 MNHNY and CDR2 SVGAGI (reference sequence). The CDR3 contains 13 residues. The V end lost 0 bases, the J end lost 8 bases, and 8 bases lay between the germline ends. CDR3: CASSYSQRHEQFF. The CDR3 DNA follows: TGTGCCAGCAGTTACTCCCAGCGGCATGAGCAGTTCTTC.

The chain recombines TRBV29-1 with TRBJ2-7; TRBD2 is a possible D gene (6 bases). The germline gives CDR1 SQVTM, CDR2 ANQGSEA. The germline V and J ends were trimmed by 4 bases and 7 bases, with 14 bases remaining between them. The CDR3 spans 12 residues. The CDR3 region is CSVGGDLGEQYF. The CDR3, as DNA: TGCAGCGTTGGGGGGGATCTAGGAGAGCAGTACTTC.

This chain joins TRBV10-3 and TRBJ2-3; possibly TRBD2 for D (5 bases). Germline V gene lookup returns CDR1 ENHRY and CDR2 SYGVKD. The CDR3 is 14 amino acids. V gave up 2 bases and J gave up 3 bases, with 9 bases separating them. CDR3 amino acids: CAISEVRRTDTQYF. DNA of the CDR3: TGTGCCATCAGTGAGGTTCGGAGGACAGATACGCAGTATTTT.

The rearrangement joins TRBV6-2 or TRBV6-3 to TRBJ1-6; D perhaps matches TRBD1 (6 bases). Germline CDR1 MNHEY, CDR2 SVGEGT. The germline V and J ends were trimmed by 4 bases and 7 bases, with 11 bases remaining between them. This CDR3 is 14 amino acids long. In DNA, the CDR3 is TGTGCCAGCAGTTGGCGACAGGAGAATTCACCCCTCCACTTT. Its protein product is CASSWRQENSPLHF.

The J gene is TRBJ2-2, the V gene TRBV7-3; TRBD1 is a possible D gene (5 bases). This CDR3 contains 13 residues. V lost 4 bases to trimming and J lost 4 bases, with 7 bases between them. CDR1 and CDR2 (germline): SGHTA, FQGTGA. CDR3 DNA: TGTGCCAGCAGCTCGACAGCCACCGGGGAGCTGTTTTTT. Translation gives CASSSTATGELFF.

The CDR3 nucleotides read TGTGCCAGCAGCGCCAAACAGGCAACTAATGAAAAACTGTTTTTT. Translation: CASSAKQATNEKLFF. The chain has TRBV9 and TRBJ1-4; possibly TRBD1 for D (5 bases). In germline, CDR1 is SGDLS, CDR2 YYNGEE. The CDR3 runs 15 residues. V gave up 3 bases and J gave up 0 bases, with 9 bases separating them.

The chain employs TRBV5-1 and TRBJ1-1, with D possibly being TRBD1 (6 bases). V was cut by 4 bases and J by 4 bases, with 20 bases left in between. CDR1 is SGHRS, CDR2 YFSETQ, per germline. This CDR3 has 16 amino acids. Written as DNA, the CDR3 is TGCGCCAGCAGCCCAGGGACACAGGGAGTGGGCACTGAAGCTTTCTTT. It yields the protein CASSPGTQGVGTEAFF.

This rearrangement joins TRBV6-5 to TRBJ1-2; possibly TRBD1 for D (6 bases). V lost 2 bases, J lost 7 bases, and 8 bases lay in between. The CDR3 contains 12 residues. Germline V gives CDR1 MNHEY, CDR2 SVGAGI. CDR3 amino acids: CASSYTGIGYTF. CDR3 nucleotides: TGTGCCAGCAGTTACACAGGGATTGGCTACACCTTC.

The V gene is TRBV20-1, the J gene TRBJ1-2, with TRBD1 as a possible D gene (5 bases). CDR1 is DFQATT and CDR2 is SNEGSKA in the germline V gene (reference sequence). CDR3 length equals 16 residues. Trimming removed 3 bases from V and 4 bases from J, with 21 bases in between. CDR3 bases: TGCAGTGCTAGTGGACTGGCAGGGCTCGATTCCTATGGCTACACCTTC. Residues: CSASGLAGLDSYGYTF.

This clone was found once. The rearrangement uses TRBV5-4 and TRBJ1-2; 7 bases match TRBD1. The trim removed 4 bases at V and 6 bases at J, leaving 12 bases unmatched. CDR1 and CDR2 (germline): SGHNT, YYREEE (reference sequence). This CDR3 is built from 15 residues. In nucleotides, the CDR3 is TGTGCCAGCAGCACGGATTCACAGGGGTCCCATGGCTACACCTTC. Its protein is CASSTDSQGSHGYTF.

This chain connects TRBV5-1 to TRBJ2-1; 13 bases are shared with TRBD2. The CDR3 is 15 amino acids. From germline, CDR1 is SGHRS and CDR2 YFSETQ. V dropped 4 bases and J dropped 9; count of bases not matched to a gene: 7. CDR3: CASSDGLAGVGEQFF. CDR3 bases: TGCGCCAGCAGCGACGGACTAGCGGGAGTGGGTGAGCAGTTCTTC.

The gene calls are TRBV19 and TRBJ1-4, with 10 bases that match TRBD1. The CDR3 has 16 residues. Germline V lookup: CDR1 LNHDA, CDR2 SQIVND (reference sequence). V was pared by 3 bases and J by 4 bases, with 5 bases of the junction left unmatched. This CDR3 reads CASSMRQGAINEKLFF. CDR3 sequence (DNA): TGTGCCAGTAGTATGCGACAGGGGGCGATTAATGAAAAACTGTTTTTT.

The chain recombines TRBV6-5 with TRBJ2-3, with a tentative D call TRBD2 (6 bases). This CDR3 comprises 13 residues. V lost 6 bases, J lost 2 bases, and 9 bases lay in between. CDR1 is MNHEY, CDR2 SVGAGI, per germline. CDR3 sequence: CASSGGATDTQYF. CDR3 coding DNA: TGTGCCAGCAGCGGGGGAGCCACAGATACGCAGTATTTT.

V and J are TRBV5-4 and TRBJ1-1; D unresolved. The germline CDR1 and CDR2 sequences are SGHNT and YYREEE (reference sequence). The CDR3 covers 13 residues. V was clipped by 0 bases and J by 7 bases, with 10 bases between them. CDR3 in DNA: TGTGCCAGCAGCTTGGCGGGAACTGGTGAAGCTTTCTTT. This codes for CASSLAGTGEAFF.

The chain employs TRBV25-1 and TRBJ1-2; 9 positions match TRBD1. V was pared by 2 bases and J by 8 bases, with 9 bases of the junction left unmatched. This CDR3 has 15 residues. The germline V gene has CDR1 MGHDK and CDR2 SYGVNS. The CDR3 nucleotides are TGTGCCAGCAGTGAAAGTTTCGGGACAGGGAACGGCTACACCTTC. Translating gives CASSESFGTGNGYTF.

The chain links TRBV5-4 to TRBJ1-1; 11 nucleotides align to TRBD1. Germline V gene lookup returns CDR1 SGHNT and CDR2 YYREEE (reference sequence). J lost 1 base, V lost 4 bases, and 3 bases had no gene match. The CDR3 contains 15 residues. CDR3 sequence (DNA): TGTGCCAGCAGCGGTGGACAGGGGGCGAACACTGAAGCTTTCTTT. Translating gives CASSGGQGANTEAFF.